These 9 T cell receptor beta chains were all obtained from the same sample, sequenced in a study of blood T cell repertoires in COVID-19. The repertoire was sequenced with immunoSEQ multiplex PCR; TCRdb's copy has only in-frame clones and lacks some. The top ten hold 3% to 3.5% of the sample, which has roughly 100,000 clones, nearly 90% seen once. Source material: peripheral blood. These receptors originate from a man in his forties or fifties in a cohort sampled during active COVID-19.

This clone was seen a handful of times. The chain links TRBV2 to TRBJ2-1; 7 bases line up with TRBD2. This CDR3 contains 14 residues. V lost 1 base to trimming and J lost 8 bases; unmatched junction nucleotides: 5. Germline loops: CDR1 SNHLY, CDR2 FYNNEI. The DNA of the CDR3 is TGTGCCAGCAGTGAAGGGGGGGGTTTCGATGAGCAGTTCTTC. Translating it yields CASSEGGGFDEQFF.

This chain joins TRBV11-2 and TRBJ1-1; a weak D match, TRBD1 (5 bases). Deletions cut 6 bases from V and 0 bases from J, with 8 bases between. This CDR3 comprises 13 residues. Germline CDR1 SGHAT, CDR2 FQNNGV. CDR3 nucleotides: TGTGCCAGCAGGCGACAGATGAACACTGAAGCTTTCTTT. Protein: CASRRQMNTEAFF.

The V call is TRBV7-9, the J call TRBJ2-6; D remains ambiguous. This CDR3 contains 13 residues. V gave up 4 bases and J gave up 4 bases, with 5 bases separating them. Germline values: CDR1 SEHNR, CDR2 FQNEAQ (reference sequence). CDR3 DNA: TGTGCCAGCAGCTCATCCGGGGCCAACGTCCTGACTTTC. Translation gives CASSSSGANVLTF.

The rearrangement uses TRBV2 and TRBJ2-5, with D maybe TRBD1 (6 bases). CDR1 and CDR2 (germline): SNHLY, FYNNEI. CDR3 length: 12 residues. Trimming cost V 7 bases and J 4 bases, with 10 bases left between them. The CDR3 is CASTVRGETQYF. The CDR3 coding sequence is TGTGCCAGCACCGTCAGGGGAGAGACCCAGTACTTC. Variable domain in full (rest from reference TRBV2 and TRBJ2-5): EPEVTQTPSHQVTQMGQEVILRCVPISNHLYFYWYRQILGQKVEFLVSFYNNEISEKSEIFDDQFSVERPDGSNFTLKIRSTKLEDSAMYFCASTVRGETQYFGPGTRLLVL.

The V call is TRBV7-9, the J call TRBJ1-4; 10 nucleotides align to TRBD1. With 5 bases clipped from V and 7 bases from J, the junction kept 4 bases outside the gene matches. CDR3 length equals 14 residues. CDR1 is SEHNR and CDR2 is FQNEAQ in the germline V gene (reference sequence). CDR3 nucleotides: TGTGCCAGCAGCAACCGGGACAGGGGTGAAAAACTGTTTTTT. Translating it yields CASSNRDRGEKLFF.

V is TRBV5-4 and J is TRBJ2-1; 8 bases are a match to TRBD1. The CDR3 totals 13 residues. V was pared by 4 bases and J by 8 bases, with 5 bases of the junction left unmatched. Germline CDR1 and CDR2: SGHNT and YYREEE (reference sequence). The CDR3 region has the DNA TGTGCCAGCAGCGAGACAGGGGTGCATGAGCAGTTCTTC. Amino acids: CASSETGVHEQFF.

This clone turned up a few times. CDR3: CASRGQFTGELFF. The CDR3, as DNA: TGTGCCAGCAGAGGACAGTTCACCGGGGAGCTGTTTTTT. The chain has TRBV6-6 and TRBJ2-2, with D tentatively TRBD1 (6 bases). The CDR3 is 13 residues long. Between the trimmed V and J ends, which lost 6 bases and 4 bases, there was a span of 9 bases. In germline, CDR1 is MNHNY, CDR2 SVGAGI (reference sequence).

The chain uses TRBV9 and TRBJ2-3, with a weak D call TRBD2 (5 bases). Trimming pared 1 base from V and 3 bases from J, leaving 12 bases between. In germline, CDR1 is SGDLS, CDR2 YYNGEE. The CDR3 is made up of 15 amino acids. The chain's CDR3 is CASSVFGGSTDTQYF. In nucleotides, the CDR3 is TGTGCCAGCAGCGTATTTGGCGGGTCTACAGATACGCAGTATTTT. Full variable domain (remainder filled in from reference TRBV9 and TRBJ2-3): DSGVTQTPKHLITATGQRVTLRCSPRSGDLSVYWYQQSLDQGLQFLIQYYNGEERAKGNILERFSAQQFPDLHSELNLSSLELGDSALYFCASSVFGGSTDTQYFGPGTRLTVL.

The chain recombines TRBV6-5 with TRBJ1-5; D unresolved. V lost 6 bases and J lost 2, with 8 bases in between. Germline V gene data show CDR1 as MNHEY and CDR2 as SVGAGI. This CDR3 has 13 amino acids. The CDR3 is CASRQERNQPQHF. The CDR3 region has the DNA TGTGCCAGCAGGCAGGAACGCAATCAGCCCCAGCATTTT.